Only one count was recorded for the clone carrying this T cell receptor beta chain. These data come from a study of blood T cell repertoires in COVID-19. About the study: COVID-19 samples collected from the United States, Italy and Spain covered acute and convalescent phases. T cells, B-cell-depleted T cells, or PBMCs provided the cDNA or gDNA that served as material.

In the authors' workflow: Reference gene primer amplification in the assay estimated nucleated cell counts. TCRdb's table, derived via immunoSEQ multiplex PCR, lists solely in-frame clones and lacks some. V and J calls plus clone size are reproduced from that table; the DNA served to infer D and trimming. The sample lists some 180,000 clones; around nine tenths were seen once. This CDR3 comprises 17 residues. J gave up 5 bases and V 4 bases, and 13 bases lay outside the gene matches. Germline V CDR1 and CDR2: SEHNR, FQNEAQ (reference sequence). The sample comprised peripheral blood. This chain joins TRBV7-9 and TRBJ2-1; 8 bases agree with TRBD1. This TCR derives from a man aged 60 to 69 with active or convalescent COVID-19. In nucleotides, the CDR3 is TGTGCCAGCAGCTCCCGGGTCGGGACAGGAGTTAACAATGAGCAGTTCTTC. This encodes CASSSRVGTGVNNEQFF.